Below, one TCR beta chain is given with its context. The study drew the donors from its approximately 110-subject validation cohort, separate from the approximately 700-subject first cohort. The data were obtained in a study of cytomegalovirus exposure and HLA in healthy donors. TCRdb's copy holds only in-frame clones and misses some; the assay was immunoSEQ multiplex PCR. Seen here are under 200,000 clones, roughly 91% observed once, and the top ten hold about 9.3%. The TCR originated in a woman aged 18-30 years in good health and CMV-seropositive. The sample taken for sequencing was PBMCs.

CDR3 nucleotide sequence: TGTGCCAGCAGCTTAGGTATAAGCGGGATCCCGGGGGAGCAGTACTTC. The encoded protein is CASSLGISGIPGEQYF. The V call is TRBV7-8, the J call TRBJ2-7; 7 bases agree with TRBD2. The V and J ends lost 1 base and 7 bases, in that order; junction bases with no gene match: 13. The germline CDR1 and CDR2 sequences are SGHVS and FQNEAQ. This CDR3 contains 16 residues. The whole variable domain, filled in from reference TRBV7-8 and TRBJ2-7, reads GAGVSQSPRYKVAKRGQDVALRCDPISGHVSLFWYQQALGQGPEFLTYFQNEAQLDKSGLPSDRFFAERPEGSVSTLKIQRTQQEDSAVYLCASSLGISGIPGEQYFGPGTRLTVT.